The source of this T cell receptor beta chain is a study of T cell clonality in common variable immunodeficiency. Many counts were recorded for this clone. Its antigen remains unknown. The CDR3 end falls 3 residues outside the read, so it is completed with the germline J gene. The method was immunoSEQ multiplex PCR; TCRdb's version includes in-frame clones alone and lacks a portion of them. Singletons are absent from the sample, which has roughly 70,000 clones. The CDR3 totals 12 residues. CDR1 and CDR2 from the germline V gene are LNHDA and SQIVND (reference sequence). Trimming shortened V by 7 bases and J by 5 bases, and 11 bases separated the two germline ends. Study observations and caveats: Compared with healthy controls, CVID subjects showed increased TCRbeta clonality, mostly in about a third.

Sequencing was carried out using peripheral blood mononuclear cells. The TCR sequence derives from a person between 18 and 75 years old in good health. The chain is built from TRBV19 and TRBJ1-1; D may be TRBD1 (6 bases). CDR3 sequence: CASNEGETEAFF. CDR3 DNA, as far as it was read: TGTGCCAGTAATGAGGGGGAGACTGAA.